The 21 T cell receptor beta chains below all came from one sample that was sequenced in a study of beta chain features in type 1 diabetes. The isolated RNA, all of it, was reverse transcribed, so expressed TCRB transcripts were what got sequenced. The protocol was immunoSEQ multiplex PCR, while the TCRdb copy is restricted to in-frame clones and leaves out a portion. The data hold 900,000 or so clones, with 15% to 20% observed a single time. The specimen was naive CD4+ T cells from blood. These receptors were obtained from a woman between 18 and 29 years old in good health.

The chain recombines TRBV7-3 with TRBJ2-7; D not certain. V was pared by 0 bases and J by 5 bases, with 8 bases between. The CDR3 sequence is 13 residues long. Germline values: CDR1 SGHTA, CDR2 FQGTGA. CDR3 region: CASSLTIRDEQYF. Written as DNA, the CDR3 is TGTGCCAGCAGCTTAACTATCCGAGACGAGCAGTACTTC.

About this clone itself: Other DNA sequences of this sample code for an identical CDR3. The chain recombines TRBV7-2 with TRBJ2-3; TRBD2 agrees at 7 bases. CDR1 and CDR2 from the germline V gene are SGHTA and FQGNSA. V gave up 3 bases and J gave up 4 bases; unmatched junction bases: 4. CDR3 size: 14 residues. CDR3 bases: TGTGCCAGCAGCTTGACGGGAGGACCAGATACGCAGTATTTT. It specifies CASSLTGGPDTQYF. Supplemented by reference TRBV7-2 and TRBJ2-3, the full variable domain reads GAGVSQSPSNKVTEKGKDVELRCDPISGHTALYWYRQSLGQGLEFLIYFQGNSAPDKSGLPSDRFSAERTGGSVSTLTIQRTQQEDSAVYLCASSLTGGPDTQYFGPGTRLTVL.

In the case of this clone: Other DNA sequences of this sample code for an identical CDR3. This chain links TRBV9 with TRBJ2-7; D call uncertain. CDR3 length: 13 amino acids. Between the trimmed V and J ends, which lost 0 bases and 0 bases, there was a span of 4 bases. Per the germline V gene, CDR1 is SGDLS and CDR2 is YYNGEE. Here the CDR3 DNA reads TGTGCCAGCAGCGTAGGGAGCTCCTACGAGCAGTACTTC. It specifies CASSVGSSYEQYF. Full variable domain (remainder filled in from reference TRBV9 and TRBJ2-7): DSGVTQTPKHLITATGQRVTLRCSPRSGDLSVYWYQQSLDQGLQFLIQYYNGEERAKGNILERFSAQQFPDLHSELNLSSLELGDSALYFCASSVGSSYEQYFGPGTRLTVT.

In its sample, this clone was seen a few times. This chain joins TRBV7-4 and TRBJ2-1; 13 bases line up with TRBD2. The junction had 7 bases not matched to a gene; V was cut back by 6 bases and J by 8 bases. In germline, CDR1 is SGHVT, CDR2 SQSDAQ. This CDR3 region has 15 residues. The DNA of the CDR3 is TGTGCCAGCAGGCCGGGACTAGCGGGACGGTATGAGCAGTTCTTC. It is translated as CASRPGLAGRYEQFF.

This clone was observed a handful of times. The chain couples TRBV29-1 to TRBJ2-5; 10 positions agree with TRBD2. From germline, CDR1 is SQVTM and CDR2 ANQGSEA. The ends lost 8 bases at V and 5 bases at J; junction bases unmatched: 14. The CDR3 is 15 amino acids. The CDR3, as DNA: TGCAGCATCTGCGGGCTAGCGGGAGATCAGGAGACCCAGTACTTC. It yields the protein CSICGLAGDQETQYF.

The CDR3 sequence: CASSPPNDYGYTF. In DNA form, the CDR3 reads TGTGCCAGCTCACCTCCGAATGACTATGGCTACACCTTC. This chain links TRBV18 with TRBJ1-2; D is undetermined. The CDR3 sequence is 13 residues long. Germline V CDR1 and CDR2: KGHSH, LQKENI. The ends were cut back, 3 bases at V and 3 bases at J, with 8 bases in the middle.

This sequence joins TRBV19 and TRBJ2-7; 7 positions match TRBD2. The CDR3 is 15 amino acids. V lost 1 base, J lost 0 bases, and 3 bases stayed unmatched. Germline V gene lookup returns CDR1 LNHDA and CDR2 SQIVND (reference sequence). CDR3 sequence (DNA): TGTGCCAGTAGTATAGCGGGAGGACGCTCCTACGAGCAGTACTTC. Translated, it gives CASSIAGGRSYEQYF.

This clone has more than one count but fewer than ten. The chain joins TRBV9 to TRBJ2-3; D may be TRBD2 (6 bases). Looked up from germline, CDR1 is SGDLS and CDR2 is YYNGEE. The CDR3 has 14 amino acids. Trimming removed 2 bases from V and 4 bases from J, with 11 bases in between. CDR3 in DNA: TGTGCCAGCAGCGTGGAGGGGCAAGCAGATACGCAGTATTTT. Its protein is CASSVEGQADTQYF.

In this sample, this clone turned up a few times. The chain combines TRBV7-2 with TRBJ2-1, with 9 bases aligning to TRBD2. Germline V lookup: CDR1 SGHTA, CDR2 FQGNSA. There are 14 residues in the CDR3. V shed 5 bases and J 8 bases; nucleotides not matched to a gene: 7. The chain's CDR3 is CASSQGLASHEQFF. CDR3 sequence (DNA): TGTGCCAGCAGCCAGGGACTAGCCTCCCATGAGCAGTTCTTC.

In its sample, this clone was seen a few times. The DNA of the CDR3 is TGTGCCAGTAGTCCAGCGGGAGGGCCCTACGAGCAGTACTTC. Translating gives CASSPAGGPYEQYF. The chain combines TRBV19 with TRBJ2-7; 10 nucleotides align to TRBD2. The V gene end was trimmed by 5 bases and the J gene end by 2 bases; junction bases not matched to a gene: 3. The germline CDR1 and CDR2 sequences are LNHDA and SQIVND (reference sequence). The CDR3 consists of 14 residues.

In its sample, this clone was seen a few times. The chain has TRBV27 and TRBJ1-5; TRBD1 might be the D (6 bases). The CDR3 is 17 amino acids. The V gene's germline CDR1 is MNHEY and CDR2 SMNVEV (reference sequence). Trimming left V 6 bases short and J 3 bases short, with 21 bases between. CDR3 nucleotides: TGTGCCAGCAGCCCCACGCCCGGGACAACACTCAATCAGCCCCAGCATTTT. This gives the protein CASSPTPGTTLNQPQHF.

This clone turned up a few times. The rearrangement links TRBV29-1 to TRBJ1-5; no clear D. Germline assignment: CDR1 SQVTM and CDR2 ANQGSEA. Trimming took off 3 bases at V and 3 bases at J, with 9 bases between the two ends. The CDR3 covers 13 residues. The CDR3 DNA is TGCAGCGTTGAGGCGGCTCCCAATCAGCCCCAGCATTTT. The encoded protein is CSVEAAPNQPQHF.

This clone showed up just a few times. CDR3 sequence: CASSVGTSGIDEQFF. CDR3 in DNA: TGTGCCAGCAGCGTCGGGACTAGCGGGATCGATGAGCAGTTCTTC. The chain couples TRBV9 to TRBJ2-1; TRBD2 matches at 13 bases. V lost 2 bases and J lost 8; bases outside the gene matches: 4. CDR1 is SGDLS, CDR2 YYNGEE, per germline. This CDR3 is built from 15 residues. Full variable domain (rest looked up from reference TRBV9 and TRBJ2-1): DSGVTQTPKHLITATGQRVTLRCSPRSGDLSVYWYQQSLDQGLQFLIQYYNGEERAKGNILERFSAQQFPDLHSELNLSSLELGDSALYFCASSVGTSGIDEQFFGPGTRLTVL.

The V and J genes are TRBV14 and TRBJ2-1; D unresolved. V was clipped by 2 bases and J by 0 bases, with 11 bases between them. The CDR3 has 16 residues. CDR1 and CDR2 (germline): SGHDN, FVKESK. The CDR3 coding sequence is TGTGCCAGCAGCCAACTTGGGCGACGCTCCTACAATGAGCAGTTCTTC. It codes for CASSQLGRRSYNEQFF.

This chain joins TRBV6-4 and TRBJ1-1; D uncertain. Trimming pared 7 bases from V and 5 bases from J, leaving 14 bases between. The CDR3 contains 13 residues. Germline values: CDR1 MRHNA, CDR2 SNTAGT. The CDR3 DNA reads TGTGCCAGCAACTGGGGAACTGAGACTGAAGCTTTCTTT. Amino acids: CASNWGTETEAFF.

CDR3 residues: CASRGKPEGEQYF. CDR3 DNA sequence: TGTGCCAGCCGAGGGAAGCCGGAGGGCGAGCAGTACTTC. The J gene is TRBJ2-7, the V gene TRBV28; D possibly corresponds to TRBD2 (6 bases). There are 13 residues in the CDR3. The germline CDR1 and CDR2 sequences are MDHEN and SYDVKM. V was clipped by 8 bases and J by 6 bases, with 17 bases between them.

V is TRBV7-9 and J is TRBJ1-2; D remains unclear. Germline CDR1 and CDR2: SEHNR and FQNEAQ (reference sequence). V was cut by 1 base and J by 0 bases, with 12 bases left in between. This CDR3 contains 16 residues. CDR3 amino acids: CASSLVRGETNYGYTF. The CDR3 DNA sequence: TGTGCCAGCAGCTTAGTGAGAGGAGAAACTAACTATGGCTACACCTTC.

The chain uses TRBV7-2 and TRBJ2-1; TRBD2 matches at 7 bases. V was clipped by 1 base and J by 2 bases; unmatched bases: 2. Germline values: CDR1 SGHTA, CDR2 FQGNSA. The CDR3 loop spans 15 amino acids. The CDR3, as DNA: TGTGCCAGCAGCTTAGGAGGGACTACCTACAATGAGCAGTTCTTC. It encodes CASSLGGTTYNEQFF.

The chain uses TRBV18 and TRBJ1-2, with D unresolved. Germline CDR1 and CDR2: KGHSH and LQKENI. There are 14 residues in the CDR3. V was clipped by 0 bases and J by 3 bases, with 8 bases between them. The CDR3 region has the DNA TGTGCCAGCTCACCACCGTCCCGAGACTATGGCTACACCTTC. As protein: CASSPPSRDYGYTF.

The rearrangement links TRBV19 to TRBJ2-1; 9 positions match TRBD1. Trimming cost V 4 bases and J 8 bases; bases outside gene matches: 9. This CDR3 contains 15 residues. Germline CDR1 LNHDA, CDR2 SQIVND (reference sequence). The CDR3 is CASSKAGQGGYEQFF. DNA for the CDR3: TGTGCCAGTAGTAAGGCGGGACAGGGTGGATATGAGCAGTTCTTC. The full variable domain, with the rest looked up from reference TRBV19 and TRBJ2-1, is DGGITQSPKYLFRKEGQNVTLSCEQNLNHDAMYWYRQDPGQGLRLIYYSQIVNDFQKGDIAEGYSVSREKKESFPLTVTSAQKNPTAFYLCASSKAGQGGYEQFFGPGTRLTVL.

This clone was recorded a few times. CDR3 region: CASSAGQGVPLGNQPQHF. The CDR3 DNA is TGTGCCAGCAGTGCAGGACAGGGGGTCCCCTTGGGCAATCAGCCCCAGCATTTT. The rearrangement uses TRBV2 and TRBJ1-5, with 10 bases fitting TRBD1. The CDR3 has 18 residues. V lost 4 bases, J lost 2 bases, and 11 bases stayed unmatched. Germline V gene sequence: CDR1 SNHLY, CDR2 FYNNEI.